These T cell receptor beta chains were read from a single sample in a study of control samples from healthy donors and cancer patients. The repertoire was sequenced with immunoSEQ multiplex PCR; TCRdb's copy has only in-frame clones and lacks some. The sample lists around 90,000 clones, around nine tenths occurring once. Source material: blood. The receptor source for this set is a young man in good health. Each CDR3 is given with its conserved first and last residue. Each record gives: V gene, CDR3 protein.

>TRBV19
CASDPGQNNQPQHF
>TRBV5-8
CASSLLRGLGMNTEAFF
>TRBV6-1
CASSVSGGGISTDTQYF
>TRBV27
CASSRPPGGLNTEAFF
>TRBV10-3
CAISEAATAEQYF
>TRBV6-5
CASREGAGYGYTF
>TRBV4-1
CASSQEGNSYNEQFF
>TRBV4-1
CASSQEVGQVIYGYTF
>TRBV9
CASSAAGTGYEQYF
>TRBV24-1
CATSSGGISSGANVLTF
>TRBV10-1
CASSGGRGQPQHF
>TRBV3-1/TRBV3-2
CASSPLGRGQADTQYF
>TRBV4-1
CASSQEFSGGSSYNEQFF
>TRBV4-1
CASSLDRSEVNEKLFF
>TRBV10-1
CASSAQGLDEKLFF
>TRBV5-4
CASSLGGGHIQYF
>TRBV19
CASRETGSDYGYTF
>TRBV10-1
CASARGICSYNSPLHF
>TRBV12-3/TRBV12-4
CASSYGLAGTQYF
>TRBV7-8
CASSLAGRKGYGGYTF
>TRBV2
CASSEQGPSGANVLTF
>TRBV7-3
CASSIAGSSTDTQYF
>TRBV6-5
CASSLRDMDEKLFF
>TRBV19
CASKFRGDNYGYTF
>TRBV6-6
CASSYLGGGANEQFF
>TRBV5-1
CASSLAASSNEKLFF
>TRBV5-5
CASSYRVGTEAFF
>TRBV5-4
CASSSGGSTDTQYF
>TRBV5-4
CASRGRTSGGPGTDTQYF
>TRBV7-9
CASSLEGGGEKLFF
>TRBV7-9
CASETGVNTGELFF
>TRBV2
CATAGTGSGPQHF
>TRBV5-1
CASSLGLAQETQYF
>TRBV7-2
CASSPGQFLGYTF
>TRBV5-5
CASSFSTGPRVEGYTF
>TRBV29-1
CSASEAAGEKLFF
>TRBV29-1
CSVADKNSPLHF
>TRBV10-3
CAISGAEGGTQYF
>TRBV27
CASSLQGGIYNEQFF
>TRBV2
CAIHRGGTSNTGELFF
>TRBV19
CASSTTGGSYGYTF
>TRBV5-5
CASSLALADTIYF
>TRBV27
CASSLNTLGEQYF
>TRBV6-2/TRBV6-3
CASSSLRRTGDRHGYTF
>TRBV7-2
CASSGLLSPLHF
>TRBV29-1
CSVAGGTGAYGYTF
>TRBV24-1
CATSGVSSTGELFF
>TRBV7-2
CASSYQGGKGTEAFF
>TRBV10-3
CASGQGRYSSGNTIYF
>TRBV11-1
CASSLGDSRNSPLHF
>TRBV5-6
CASSVAGQGGVGAFF
>TRBV5-1
CASSSDGTYGYTF
>TRBV9
CASSAQVGDNEKLFF
>TRBV5-4
CASSSPTGSNGYTF
>TRBV30
CAWSPDRVGELFF